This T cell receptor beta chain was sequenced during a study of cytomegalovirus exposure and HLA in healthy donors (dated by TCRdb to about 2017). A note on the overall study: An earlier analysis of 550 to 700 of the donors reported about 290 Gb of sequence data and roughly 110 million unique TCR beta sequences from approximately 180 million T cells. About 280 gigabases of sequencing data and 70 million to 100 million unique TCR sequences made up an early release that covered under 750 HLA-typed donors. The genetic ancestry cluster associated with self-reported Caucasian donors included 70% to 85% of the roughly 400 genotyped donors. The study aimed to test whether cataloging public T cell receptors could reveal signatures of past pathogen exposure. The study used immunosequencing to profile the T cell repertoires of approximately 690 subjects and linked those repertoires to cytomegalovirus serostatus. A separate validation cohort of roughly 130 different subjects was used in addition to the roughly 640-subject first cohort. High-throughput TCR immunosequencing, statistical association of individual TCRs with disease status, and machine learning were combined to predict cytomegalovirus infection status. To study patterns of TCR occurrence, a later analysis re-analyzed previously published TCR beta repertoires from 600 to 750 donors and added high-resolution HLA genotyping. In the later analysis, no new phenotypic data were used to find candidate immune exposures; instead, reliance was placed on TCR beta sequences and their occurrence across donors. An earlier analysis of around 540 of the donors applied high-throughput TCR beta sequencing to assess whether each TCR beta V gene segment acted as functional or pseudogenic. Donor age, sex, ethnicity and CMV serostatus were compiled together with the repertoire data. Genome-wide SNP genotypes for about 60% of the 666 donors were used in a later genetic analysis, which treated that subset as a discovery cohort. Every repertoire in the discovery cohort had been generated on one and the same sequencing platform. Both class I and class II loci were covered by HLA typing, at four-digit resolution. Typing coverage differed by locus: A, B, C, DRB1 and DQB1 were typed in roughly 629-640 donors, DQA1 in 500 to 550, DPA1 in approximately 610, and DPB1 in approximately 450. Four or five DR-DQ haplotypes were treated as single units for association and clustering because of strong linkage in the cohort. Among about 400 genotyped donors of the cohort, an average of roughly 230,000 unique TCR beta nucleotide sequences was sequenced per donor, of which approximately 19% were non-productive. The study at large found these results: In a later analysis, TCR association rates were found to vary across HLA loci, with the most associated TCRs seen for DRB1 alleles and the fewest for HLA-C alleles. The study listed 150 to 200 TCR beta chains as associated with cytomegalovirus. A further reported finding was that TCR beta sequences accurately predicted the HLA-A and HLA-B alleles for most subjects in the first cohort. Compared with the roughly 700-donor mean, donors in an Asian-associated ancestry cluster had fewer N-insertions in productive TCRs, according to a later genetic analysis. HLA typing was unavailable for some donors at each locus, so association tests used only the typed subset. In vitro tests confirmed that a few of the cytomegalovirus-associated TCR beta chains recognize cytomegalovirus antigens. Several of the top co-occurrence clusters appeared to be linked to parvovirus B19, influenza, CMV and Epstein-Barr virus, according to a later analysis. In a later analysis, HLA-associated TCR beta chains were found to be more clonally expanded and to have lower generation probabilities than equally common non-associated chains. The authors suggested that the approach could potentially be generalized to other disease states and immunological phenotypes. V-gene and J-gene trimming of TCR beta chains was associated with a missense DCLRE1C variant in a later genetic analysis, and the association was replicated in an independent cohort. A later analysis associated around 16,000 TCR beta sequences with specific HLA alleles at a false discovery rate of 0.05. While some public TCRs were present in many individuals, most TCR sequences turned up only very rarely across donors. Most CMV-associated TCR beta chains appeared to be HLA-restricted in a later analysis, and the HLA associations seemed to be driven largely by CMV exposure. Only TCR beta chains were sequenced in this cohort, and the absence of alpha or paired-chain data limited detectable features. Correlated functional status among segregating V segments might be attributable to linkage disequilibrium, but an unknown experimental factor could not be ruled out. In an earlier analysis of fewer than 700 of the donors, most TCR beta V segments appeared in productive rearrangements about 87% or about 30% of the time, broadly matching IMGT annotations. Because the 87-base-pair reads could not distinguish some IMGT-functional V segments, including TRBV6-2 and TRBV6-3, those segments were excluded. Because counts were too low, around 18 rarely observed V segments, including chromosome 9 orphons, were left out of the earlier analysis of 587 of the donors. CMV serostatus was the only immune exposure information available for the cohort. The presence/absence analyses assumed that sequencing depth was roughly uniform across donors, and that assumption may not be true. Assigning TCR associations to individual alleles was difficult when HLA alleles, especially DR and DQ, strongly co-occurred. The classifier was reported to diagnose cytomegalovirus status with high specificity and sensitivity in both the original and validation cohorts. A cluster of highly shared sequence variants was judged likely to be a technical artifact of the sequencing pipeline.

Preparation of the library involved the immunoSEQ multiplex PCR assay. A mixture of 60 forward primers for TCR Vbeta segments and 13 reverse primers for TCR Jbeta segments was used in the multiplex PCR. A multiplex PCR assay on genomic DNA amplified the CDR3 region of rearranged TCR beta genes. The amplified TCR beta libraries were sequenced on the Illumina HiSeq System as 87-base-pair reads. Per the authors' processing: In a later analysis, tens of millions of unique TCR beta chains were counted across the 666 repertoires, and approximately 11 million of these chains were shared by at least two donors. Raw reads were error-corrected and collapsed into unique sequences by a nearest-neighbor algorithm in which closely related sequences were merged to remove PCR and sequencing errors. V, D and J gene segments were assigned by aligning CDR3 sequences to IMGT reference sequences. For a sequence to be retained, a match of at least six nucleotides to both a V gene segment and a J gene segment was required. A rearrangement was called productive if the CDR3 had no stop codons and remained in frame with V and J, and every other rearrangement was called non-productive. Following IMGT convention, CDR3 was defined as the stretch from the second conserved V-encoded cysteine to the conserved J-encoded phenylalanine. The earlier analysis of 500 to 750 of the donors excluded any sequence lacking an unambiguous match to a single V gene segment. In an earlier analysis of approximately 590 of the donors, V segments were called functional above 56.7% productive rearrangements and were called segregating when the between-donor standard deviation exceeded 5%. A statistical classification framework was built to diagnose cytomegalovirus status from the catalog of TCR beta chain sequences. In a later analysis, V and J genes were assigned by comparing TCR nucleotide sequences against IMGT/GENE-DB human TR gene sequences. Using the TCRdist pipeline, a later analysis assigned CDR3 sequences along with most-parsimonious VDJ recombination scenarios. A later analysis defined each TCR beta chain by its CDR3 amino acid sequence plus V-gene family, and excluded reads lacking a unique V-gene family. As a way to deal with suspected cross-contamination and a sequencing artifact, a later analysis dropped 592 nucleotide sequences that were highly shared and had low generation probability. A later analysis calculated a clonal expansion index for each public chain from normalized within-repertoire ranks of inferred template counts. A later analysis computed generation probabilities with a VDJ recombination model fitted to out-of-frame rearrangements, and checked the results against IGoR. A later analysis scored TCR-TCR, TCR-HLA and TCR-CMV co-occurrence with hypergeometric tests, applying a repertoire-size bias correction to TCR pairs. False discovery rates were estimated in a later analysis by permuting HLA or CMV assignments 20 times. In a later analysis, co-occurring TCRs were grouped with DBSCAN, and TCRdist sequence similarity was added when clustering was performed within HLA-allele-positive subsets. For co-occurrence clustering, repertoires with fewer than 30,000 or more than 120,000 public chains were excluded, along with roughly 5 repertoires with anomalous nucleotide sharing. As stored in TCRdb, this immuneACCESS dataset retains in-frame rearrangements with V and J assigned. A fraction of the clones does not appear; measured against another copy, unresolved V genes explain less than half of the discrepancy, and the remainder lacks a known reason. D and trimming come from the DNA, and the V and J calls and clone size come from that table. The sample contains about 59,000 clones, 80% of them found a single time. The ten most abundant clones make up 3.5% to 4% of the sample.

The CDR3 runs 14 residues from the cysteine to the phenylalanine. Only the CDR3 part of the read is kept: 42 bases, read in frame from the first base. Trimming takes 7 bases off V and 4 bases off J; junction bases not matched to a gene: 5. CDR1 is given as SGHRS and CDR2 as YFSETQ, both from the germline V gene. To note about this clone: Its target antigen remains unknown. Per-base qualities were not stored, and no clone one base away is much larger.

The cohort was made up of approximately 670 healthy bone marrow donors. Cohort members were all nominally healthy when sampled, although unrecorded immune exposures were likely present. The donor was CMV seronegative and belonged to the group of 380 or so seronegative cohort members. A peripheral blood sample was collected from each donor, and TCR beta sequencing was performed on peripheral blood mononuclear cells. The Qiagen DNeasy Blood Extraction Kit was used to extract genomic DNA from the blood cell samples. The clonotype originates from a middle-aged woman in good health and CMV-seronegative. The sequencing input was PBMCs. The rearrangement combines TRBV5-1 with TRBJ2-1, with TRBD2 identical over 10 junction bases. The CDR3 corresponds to CASSGAGGYNEQFF. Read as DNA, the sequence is TGCGCCAGCTCCGGAGCGGGAGGGTACAATGAGCAGTTCTTC.